The 3 T cell receptor beta chains below all came from one sample that was sequenced in a study of blood T cell repertoires in COVID-19. Sequencing was performed with immunoSEQ multiplex PCR; in TCRdb, only in-frame clones are kept and a portion is missing. The repertoire holds roughly 200,000 clones, with around 82% as singletons. Sequencing input: PBMCs or T cells enriched from blood (not recorded which). These receptors were taken from a woman aged 60-75 years with acute COVID-19.

The chain couples TRBV5-1 to TRBJ1-1, with TRBD1 matching over 9 bases. The CDR3 contains 15 residues. Trimming cost V 4 bases and J 6 bases; bases outside gene matches: 10. Germline V gene lookup returns CDR1 SGHRS and CDR2 YFSETQ. CDR3 residues: CASSDRDRAVAEAFF. DNA of the CDR3: TGCGCCAGCAGCGACCGGGACAGGGCGGTGGCTGAAGCTTTCTTT.

This clone was found a few times. The chain combines TRBV28 with TRBJ2-3; TRBD2 matches 7 bases. V trimming: 11 bases; J trimming: 3 bases; junction bases outside the gene matches: 14. Germline CDR1 reads MDHEN; CDR2 reads SYDVKM. This CDR3 spans 15 amino acids. In nucleotides, the CDR3 is TGTGCCCACTCCCCCTGGGGGGGAGCTACAGATACGCAGTATTTT. Its protein product is CAHSPWGGATDTQYF. Using reference TRBV28 and TRBJ2-3 for the parts outside the CDR3, the full variable domain is DVKVTQSSRYLVKRTGEKVFLECVQDMDHENMFWYRQDPGLGLRLIYFSYDVKMKEKGDIPEGYSVSREKKERFSLILESASTNQTSMYLCAHSPWGGATDTQYFGPGTRLTVL.

This clone occurred once. The chain joins TRBV4-3 to TRBJ2-1; D is perhaps TRBD2 (5 bases). This CDR3 region has 17 residues. The ends were cut back, 4 bases at V and 0 bases at J, with 16 bases in the middle. Germline V CDR1 and CDR2: LGHNA, YSLEER. CDR3 in DNA: TGCGCCAGCAGCCTTGCTAGTCGGGGAAGCTCCTACAATGAGCAGTTCTTC. As protein: CASSLASRGSSYNEQFF.